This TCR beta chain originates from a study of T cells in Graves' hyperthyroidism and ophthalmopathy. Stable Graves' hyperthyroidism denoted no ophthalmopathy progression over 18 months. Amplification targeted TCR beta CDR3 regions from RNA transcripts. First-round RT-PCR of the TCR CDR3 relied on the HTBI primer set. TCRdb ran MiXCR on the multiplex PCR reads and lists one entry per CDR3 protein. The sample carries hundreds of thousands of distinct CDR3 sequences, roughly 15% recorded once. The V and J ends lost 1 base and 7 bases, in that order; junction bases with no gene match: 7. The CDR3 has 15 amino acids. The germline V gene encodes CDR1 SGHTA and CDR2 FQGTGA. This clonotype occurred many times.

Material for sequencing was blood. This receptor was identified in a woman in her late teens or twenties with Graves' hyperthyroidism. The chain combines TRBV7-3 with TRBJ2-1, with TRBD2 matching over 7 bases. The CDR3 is CASSLMGGSLNEQFF. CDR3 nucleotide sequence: TGTGCCAGCAGCTTAATGGGCGGGAGTTTGAATGAGCAGTTCTTC.